This TCR beta chain came from a study of blood T cell repertoires in COVID-19 (dated by TCRdb to between 2020 and 2021). In the study overall: Collaborator samples came from the United States, Italy and Spain and covered acute and convalescent phases of COVID-19. The material from the prospective study consisted of cDNA or gDNA derived from T cells, B-cell-depleted T cells, or PBMCs. The dataset comprised deeply sampled blood TCRbeta repertoires from subjects exposed to, actively infected with, or recovered from COVID-19. Sample metadata almost always included a de-identified subject ID, COVID-19 status, age in years and sex. Where available, HLA class I and class II types were obtained from metadata supplied by the sample provider rather than from assay-based typing. A freely available public database, intended as a resource for researchers studying the immune response to SARS-CoV-2, is where the repertoires were released. The samples were drawn from two sources: the first 160 participants of the ongoing ImmuneRACE study, and fewer than 1,500 subjects contributed by 6 global collaborators. What the research found in general, with its limitations: How much clinical and demographic metadata was included differed by source and by participant, and the metadata was provided uncurated.

At the junction V is shortened by 5 bases and J by 5 bases, with 18 bases in between. The CDR3 starts with the cysteine, ends with the phenylalanine, and has 15 residues. The read is trimmed to its CDR3 DNA, 45 bases read in frame from base 1. From the germline V gene (reference sequence), CDR1 is MNHEY and CDR2 is SMNVEV. A remark on this clone: Its antigen is currently not known. One base away there is no much larger clone; base qualities are not given.

One collaborating source in Seattle enrolled patients during active infection and followed them longitudinally through the course of disease. Collaborating institutions collected whole blood in K2EDTA tubes following their own protocols. For TCRbeta analysis, collaborators shipped samples in one of three forms: frozen whole blood, isolated PBMCs, or DNA extracted from either of those sample types. TCRbeta CDR3 regions were amplified from genomic DNA using the immunoSEQ Assay, a bias-controlled multiplex PCR. The authors' pipeline ran thus. Nucleated cell counts per sample were estimated from amplification of reference gene primers within the assay. To quantify the absolute abundance of each unique TCRbeta CDR3 rearrangement, sequence reads were collapsed and filtered. For each sample, productive Simpson clonality was calculated by taking the square root of Simpson's diversity index across productive rearrangements. TCRdb stores this immuneACCESS table with in-frame sequences only. Part of the clones is absent; in the studies checked, under half of the shortfall reflects unresolved V genes, and no reason is known for the rest. V and J calls and clone size follow that table, whereas D and trimming were derived from the DNA. Present in this sample are 200,000 to 300,000 clones, 75% to 95% of which were seen just once. 2% to 3% of the sample is taken by the ten largest.

The sequence was obtained from a person aged 18 to 35 with COVID-19, enrolled during active disease. The sequence is built from TRBV27 and TRBJ2-5; TRBD2 is a weak D gene call, 9 bases matching. The specimen sequenced was peripheral blood. The DNA is TGTGCCAGCAGTCGTCAGGGGGCGGGAGGGGAGACCCAGTACTTC. Its coded protein is CASSRQGAGGETQYF.